The source of this TCR beta chain is a study of graft-versus-host responses after intestinal transplantation. Turning to the study itself: Those transplanted obtained multivisceral, liver-intestinal, or isolated intestinal grafts. General observations from the study: Allografts carried high graft-versus-host to host-versus-graft clonal ratios in patients having graft-donor T cell macrochimerism.

The germline V gene has CDR1 SNHLY and CDR2 FYNNEI. V was trimmed by 4 bases and J by 2 bases, leaving 21 bases between them. The CDR3 has 17 amino acids. Profiling relied on immunoSEQ multiplex PCR, and the TCRdb table lists in-frame clones only, not all of them. The repertoire holds roughly 93,000 clones, with about 93% as singletons. About this clone: What it recognizes is unknown.

This TCR derives from a human donor who received an intestinal transplant. Sequences were derived from unstimulated CD8+ T cells sorted from spleen or lymph node cells, sampled before intestinal transplant. This chain joins TRBV2 and TRBJ2-7, with a weak D call TRBD2 (5 bases). This chain's CDR3 is CASSGGPVASETYEQYF. The CDR3 DNA follows: TGTGCCAGCAGTGGCGGGCCTGTGGCCTCTGAGACCTACGAGCAGTACTTC.